The 27 T cell receptor beta chains listed next were all sequenced from one sample in a study of identical twins. TCRdb recomputed calls from the 5' RACE reads with MiXCR, one row per CDR3 protein. Altogether just under 550,000 distinct CDR3 sequences are present, roughly 15% being singletons, with the ten largest covering roughly 0.4%. These data were likewise used in another study, on yellow fever vaccine responses in identical twins.

Sequencing was carried out using CD4+ T cells sorted from blood. The receptors originated from a woman between 18 and 30 years old in good health.

At least ten counts were recorded for this clonotype. A read error may account for a junction end that differs from germline. This chain connects TRBV5-1 to TRBJ2-3; no clear D. Germline V gene data show CDR1 as SGHRS and CDR2 as YFSETQ. This CDR3 spans 14 amino acids. CDR3 nucleotides: TGTGCCAGCAGCTTTGGGCAGAGCACAGATACGCAGTATTTT. Translation: CASSFGQSTDTQYF.

The V and J genes are TRBV11-2 and TRBJ2-1; 9 bases are a match to TRBD1. This CDR3 spans 15 amino acids. CDR1 is SGHAT, CDR2 FQNNGV, per germline. Unmatched junction bases numbered 8, after V lost 5 bases and J lost 6 bases. The CDR3 sequence is CASSPNRGLSNEQFF. DNA for the CDR3: TGTGCCAGCAGCCCTAACAGGGGGCTATCCAATGAGCAGTTCTTC.

The J gene is TRBJ1-4, the V gene TRBV28; 7 bases map to TRBD1. J lost 4 bases, V lost 5 bases, and 10 bases had no gene match. This CDR3 spans 16 amino acids. CDR1 is MDHEN, CDR2 SYDVKM, per germline. CDR3 sequence: CASSGQDLLGNEKLFF. CDR3 sequence (DNA): TGTGCCAGCAGTGGACAGGATCTCCTCGGTAATGAAAAACTGTTTTTT.

The rearrangement joins TRBV5-1 to TRBJ2-6, with a tentative D call TRBD1 (6 bases). The CDR3 spans 16 residues. The V end lost 0 bases, the J end lost 2 bases, and 9 bases lay between the germline ends. Germline V gene data show CDR1 as SGHRS and CDR2 as YFSETQ. The CDR3, as DNA: TGCGCCAGCAGCTTGGTGAGGGGGACTGGGGCCAACGTCCTGACTTTC. This sequence encodes CASSLVRGTGANVLTF.

The chain recombines TRBV2 with TRBJ1-2; TRBD1 matches at 9 bases. The CDR3 length is 13 residues. Unmatched junction bases numbered 5, after V lost 8 bases and J lost 4 bases. CDR1 is SNHLY and CDR2 is FYNNEI in the germline V gene. The CDR3 here is CASGDRVVYGYTF. For the CDR3, the DNA is TGTGCCAGCGGGGACAGGGTTGTCTATGGCTACACCTTC.

This chain links TRBV11-1 with TRBJ2-3, with a weak D call TRBD1 (6 bases). There are 19 residues in the CDR3. V lost 1 base, J lost 2 bases, and 22 bases lay in between. From germline, CDR1 is SGHAT and CDR2 FQDESV (reference sequence). The CDR3 DNA reads as TGTGCCAGCAGCTTAGGTGTTTCTGGCTCAGGGGCAGTCACAGATACGCAGTATTTT. Amino acids: CASSLGVSGSGAVTDTQYF.

This clonotype came up a few times. The chain combines TRBV6-4 with TRBJ1-5; D is uncertain. Germline loops: CDR1 MRHNA, CDR2 SNTAGT. The CDR3 has 13 residues. Trimming removed 6 bases at V and 5 bases at J, with 11 bases between. CDR3 region: CASSPEYDQPQHF. For the CDR3, the DNA is TGTGCCAGCAGCCCAGAATACGATCAGCCCCAGCATTTT.

This chain connects TRBV5-1 to TRBJ1-2; D gene ambiguous. The ends were cut back, 6 bases at V and 5 bases at J, with 20 bases in the middle. CDR1 and CDR2 (germline): SGHRS, YFSETQ. The CDR3 consists of 15 residues. CDR3 protein: CASNADGGLTYGYTF. In DNA, the CDR3 is TGCGCCAGCAATGCGGACGGAGGGCTAACTTATGGCTACACCTTC.

This clonotype was counted a few times. The V gene is TRBV11-1, the J gene TRBJ1-1; TRBD1 matches 11 bases. V lost 5 bases, J lost 0 bases, and 11 bases stayed unmatched. Germline lookup yields CDR1 SGHAT and CDR2 FQDESV (reference sequence). The CDR3 is 18 amino acids. For the CDR3, the DNA is TGTGCCAGCAGCGAAAAAACGGGACAGGGGGTGATGAACACTGAAGCTTTCTTT. Translating gives CASSEKTGQGVMNTEAFF. Combining the CDR3 with reference TRBV11-1 and TRBJ1-1 gives the whole variable domain EAEVAQSPRYKITEKSQAVAFWCDPISGHATLYWYRQILGQGPELLVQFQDESVVDDSQLPKDRFSAERLKGVDSTLKIQPAELGDSAMYLCASSEKTGQGVMNTEAFFGQGTRLTVV.

In this sample, this clonotype turned up a few times. The chain links TRBV28 to TRBJ1-5; 8 positions agree with TRBD1. CDR1 and CDR2 (germline): MDHEN, SYDVKM. The length of the CDR3 is 17 residues. Trimming cost V 3 bases and J 1 base; bases outside gene matches: 8. The CDR3 region has the DNA TGTGCCAGCAGTTTTGGACAGGGTGATATAAGCAATCAGCCCCAGCATTTT. Amino acids: CASSFGQGDISNQPQHF.

This clonotype was picked up a small number of times. V gene TRBV29-1 combines with J gene TRBJ2-5; possibly TRBD2 for D (5 bases). The CDR3 is 14 amino acids. Per the germline V gene, CDR1 is SQVTM and CDR2 is ANQGSEA. Trimming took off 3 bases at V and 5 bases at J, with 16 bases between the two ends. CDR3 DNA sequence: TGCAGCGTTGACGAATCTAGCCGACGGGAGACCCAGTACTTC. It specifies CSVDESSRRETQYF. The entire variable domain, with the rest obtained from reference TRBV29-1 and TRBJ2-5, is as follows: SAVISQKPSRDICQRGTSLTIQCQVDSQVTMMFWYRQQPGQSLTLIATANQGSEATYESGFVIDKFPISRPNLTFSTLTVSNMSPEDSSIYLCSVDESSRRETQYFGPGTRLLVL.

A few counts support this clonotype. CDR3 residues: CASSIPGLQETQYF. The CDR3 coding sequence is TGTGCCAGCAGCATACCGGGACTTCAAGAGACCCAGTACTTC. The chain recombines TRBV5-6 with TRBJ2-5; D might be TRBD2 (6 bases). The CDR3 is made up of 14 amino acids. Trimming removed 4 bases from V and 2 bases from J, with 12 bases in between. Germline lookup yields CDR1 SGHDT and CDR2 YYEEEE.

The rearrangement links TRBV18 to TRBJ1-4, with a possible D match to TRBD1 (5 bases). The germline V gene has CDR1 KGHSH and CDR2 LQKENI. CDR3 length equals 12 residues. V dropped 3 bases and J dropped 8 bases, with 7 bases sitting between them. CDR3 region: CASSPNREKLFF. CDR3 nucleotide sequence: TGTGCCAGCTCACCCAACAGGGAAAAACTGTTTTTT.

Only a few counts were recorded for this clonotype. The chain uses TRBV7-7 and TRBJ2-3; D is perhaps TRBD2 (7 bases). Germline V gene lookup returns CDR1 SSHAT and CDR2 FNYEAQ (reference sequence). Trimming removed 5 bases at V and 4 bases at J, with 10 bases between. The CDR3 is made up of 13 amino acids. The CDR3 protein is CASSHGGPDTQYF. DNA for the CDR3: TGTGCCAGCAGCCACGGGGGGCCAGATACGCAGTATTTT.

This clonotype was seen a handful of times. This chain uses TRBV24-1 with TRBJ2-1; possibly TRBD1 or TRBD2 for D (5 bases each). V lost 5 bases and J lost 0, with 13 bases in between. Looked up from germline, CDR1 is KGHDR and CDR2 is SFDVKD. This CDR3 comprises 16 residues. CDR3 residues: CATSGGARSSYNEQFF. The CDR3 region has the DNA TGTGCCACCAGTGGAGGGGCTCGGAGCTCCTACAATGAGCAGTTCTTC.

About this clonotype itself: An end of the junction differs from the germline gene, which may be a read error. The rearrangement links TRBV20-1 to TRBJ1-2, with D perhaps TRBD1 (6 bases). This CDR3 contains 14 residues. In germline, CDR1 is DFQATT, CDR2 SNEGSKA (reference sequence). CDR3 loop: CSASAVGGLYRYTF. The CDR3 nucleotides are TGCAGTGCTAGTGCCGTAGGGGGGCTCTATCGCTACACCTTC.

This clonotype was picked up a small number of times. The chain recombines TRBV3-1 with TRBJ2-7; 11 nucleotides align to TRBD1. The junction had 6 bases not matched to a gene; V was cut back by 1 base and J by 4 bases. Looked up from germline, CDR1 is LGHDT and CDR2 is YNNKEL (reference sequence). The CDR3 runs 16 residues. The CDR3 sequence is CASSQARTGGTYEQYF. DNA of the CDR3: TGTGCCAGCAGCCAAGCTAGGACAGGGGGCACTTACGAGCAGTACTTC.

Ten or more counts support this clonotype. The chain couples TRBV7-7 to TRBJ2-1; perhaps TRBD2 as D (5 bases). The V end lost 3 bases, the J end lost 5 bases, and 8 bases lay between the germline ends. This CDR3 contains 13 residues. Germline V CDR1 and CDR2: SSHAT, FNYEAQ (reference sequence). As DNA, the CDR3 is TGTGCCAGCAGCTTTACTAGAAACAATGAGCAGTTCTTC. This sequence encodes CASSFTRNNEQFF.

The rearrangement links TRBV7-9 to TRBJ2-3; the D gene is possibly TRBD2 (7 bases). V was shortened by 5 bases and J by 2 bases, with 20 bases between the two germline ends. The V gene's germline CDR1 is SEHNR and CDR2 FQNEAQ (reference sequence). CDR3 size: 17 residues. Here the CDR3 reads CASSITSSGGATDTQYF. CDR3 sequence (DNA): TGTGCCAGCAGCATTACCTCTTCTGGGGGGGCCACAGATACGCAGTATTTT.

The chain carries TRBV5-1 and TRBJ2-1; 9 bases align to TRBD2. The trim removed 7 bases at V and 10 bases at J, leaving 15 bases unmatched. The germline CDR1 and CDR2 sequences are SGHRS and YFSETQ. This CDR3 has 15 amino acids. CDR3 sequence reads: CASDVTSGTAGEQFF. CDR3 coding DNA: TGCGCCAGCGACGTGACTAGCGGCACTGCGGGAGAGCAGTTCTTC.

This clonotype has ten or more counts. The chain combines TRBV12-3 or TRBV12-4 with TRBJ2-1; D gene ambiguous. Trimming removed 4 bases from V and 10 bases from J, with 5 bases in between. The CDR3 contains 10 residues. This CDR3 reads CASSSVEQFF. As DNA, the CDR3 is TGTGCCAGCAGTTCTGTCGAGCAGTTCTTC.

This clonotype was seen a handful of times. The chain employs TRBV20-1 and TRBJ2-5, with D hard to call. CDR3 length: 15 residues. Per the germline V gene, CDR1 is DFQATT and CDR2 is SNEGSKA (reference sequence). V lost 6 bases to trimming and J lost 2 bases, with 19 bases between them. This chain's CDR3 is CSATTQAGYQETQYF. CDR3 nucleotide sequence: TGCAGTGCAACTACCCAGGCCGGGTATCAAGAGACCCAGTACTTC.

There are a few counts of this clonotype. The chain carries TRBV15 and TRBJ2-3, with no clear D. Germline V CDR1 and CDR2: LNHNV, YYDKDF (reference sequence). The CDR3 contains 13 residues. The V end lost 1 base, the J end lost 3 bases, and 5 bases lay between the germline ends. CDR3 sequence: CATSRAGTDTQYF. CDR3 nucleotides: TGTGCCACCAGCAGAGCCGGAACAGATACGCAGTATTTT.

The rearrangement joins TRBV24-1 to TRBJ2-1, with D perhaps TRBD2 (6 bases). CDR3 length: 17 residues. Trimming pared 2 bases from V and 5 bases from J, leaving 18 bases between. In germline, CDR1 is KGHDR, CDR2 SFDVKD. The CDR3 spells CATSDSLSKRLDNEQFF. As DNA, the CDR3 is TGTGCCACCAGTGATTCGCTTAGCAAGCGACTAGACAATGAGCAGTTCTTC.

This clonotype was counted only a few times. This chain links TRBV5-5 with TRBJ1-1; D is unclear. CDR1 and CDR2 (germline): SGHKS, YYEKEE (reference sequence). Deletions cut 0 bases from V and 1 base from J, with 13 bases between. The CDR3 is made up of 16 amino acids. CDR3 loop: CASSLAKPGGNTEAFF. CDR3 nucleotides: TGTGCCAGCAGCTTGGCGAAGCCCGGCGGGAACACTGAAGCTTTCTTT.

The chain uses TRBV10-3 and TRBJ2-3; weak D call: TRBD1 (6 bases). The CDR3 is made up of 15 amino acids. CDR1 and CDR2 (germline): ENHRY, SYGVKD. V gave up 4 bases and J gave up 4 bases, with 15 bases separating them. The CDR3 region has the DNA TGTGCCATCAGTGTCAGGGGCCCTTCGCCAGATACGCAGTATTTT. Translated: CAISVRGPSPDTQYF.

This clonotype has only a few counts. V is TRBV29-1 and J is TRBJ2-1; 8 bases fit TRBD2. The CDR3 loop spans 12 amino acids. Germline CDR1 and CDR2: SQVTM and ANQGSEA. J gave up 8 bases and V 6 bases, and 6 bases lay outside the gene matches. In nucleotides, the CDR3 is TGCAGCGTAGCGGGAGTAGCGTATGAGCAGTTCTTC. It yields the protein CSVAGVAYEQFF.